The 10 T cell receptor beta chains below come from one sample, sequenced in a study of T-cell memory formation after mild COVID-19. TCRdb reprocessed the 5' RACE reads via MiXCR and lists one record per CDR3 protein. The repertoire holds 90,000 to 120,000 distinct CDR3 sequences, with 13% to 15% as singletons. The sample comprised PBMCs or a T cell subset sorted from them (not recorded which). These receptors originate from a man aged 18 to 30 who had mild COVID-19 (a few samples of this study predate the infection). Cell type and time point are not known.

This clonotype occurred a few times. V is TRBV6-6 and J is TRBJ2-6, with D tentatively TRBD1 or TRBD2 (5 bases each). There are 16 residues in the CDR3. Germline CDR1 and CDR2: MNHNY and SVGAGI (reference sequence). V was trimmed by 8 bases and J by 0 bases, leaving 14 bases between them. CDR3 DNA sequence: TGTGCCAGCCAGGGACCGAAAGGCTCTGGGGCCAACGTCCTGACTTTC. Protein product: CASQGPKGSGANVLTF.

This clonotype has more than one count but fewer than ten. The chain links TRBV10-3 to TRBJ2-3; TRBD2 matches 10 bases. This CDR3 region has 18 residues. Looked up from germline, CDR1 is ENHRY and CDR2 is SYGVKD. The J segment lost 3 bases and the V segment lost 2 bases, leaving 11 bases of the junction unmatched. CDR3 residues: CAISETDSSGGLTDTQYF. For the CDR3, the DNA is TGTGCCATCAGTGAGACCGATTCTAGCGGGGGTTTGACAGATACGCAGTATTTT.

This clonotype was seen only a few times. The CDR3 here is CASSTRAPWDEQFF. DNA for the CDR3: TGCGCCAGCAGCACCCGGGCCCCTTGGGATGAGCAGTTCTTC. This chain links TRBV5-1 with TRBJ2-1; no clear D gene. Germline-derived CDR1 and CDR2 are SGHRS and YFSETQ. V lost 4 bases and J 8 bases, leaving 16 bases between the germline ends. This CDR3 is built from 14 residues.

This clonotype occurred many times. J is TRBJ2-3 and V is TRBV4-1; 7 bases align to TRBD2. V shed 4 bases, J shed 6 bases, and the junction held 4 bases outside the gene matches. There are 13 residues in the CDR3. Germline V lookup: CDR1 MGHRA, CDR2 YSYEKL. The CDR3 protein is CASSRGGADTQYF. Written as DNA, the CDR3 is TGCGCCAGCAGCCGCGGGGGTGCGGATACGCAGTATTTT.

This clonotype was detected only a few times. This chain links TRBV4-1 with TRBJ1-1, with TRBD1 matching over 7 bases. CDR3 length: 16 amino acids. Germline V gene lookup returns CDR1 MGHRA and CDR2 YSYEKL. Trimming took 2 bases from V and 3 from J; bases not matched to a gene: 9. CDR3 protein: CASSQPRQGVDTEAFF. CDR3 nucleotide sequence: TGCGCCAGCAGCCAACCAAGACAGGGAGTGGACACTGAAGCTTTCTTT.

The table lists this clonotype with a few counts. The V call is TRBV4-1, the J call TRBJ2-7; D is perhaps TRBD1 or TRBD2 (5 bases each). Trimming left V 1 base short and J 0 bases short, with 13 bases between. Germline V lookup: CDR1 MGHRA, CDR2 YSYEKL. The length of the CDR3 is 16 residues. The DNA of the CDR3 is TGCGCCAGCAGCCAAGTATACGGGACCCTCTCCTACGAGCAGTACTTC. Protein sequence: CASSQVYGTLSYEQYF.

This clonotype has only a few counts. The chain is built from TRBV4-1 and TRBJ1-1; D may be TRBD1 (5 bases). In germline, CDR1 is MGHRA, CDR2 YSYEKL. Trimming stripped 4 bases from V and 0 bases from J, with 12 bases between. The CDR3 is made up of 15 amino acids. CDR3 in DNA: TGCGCCAGCAGCCCTGTCGGGGGGGTGAACACTGAAGCTTTCTTT. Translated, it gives CASSPVGGVNTEAFF.

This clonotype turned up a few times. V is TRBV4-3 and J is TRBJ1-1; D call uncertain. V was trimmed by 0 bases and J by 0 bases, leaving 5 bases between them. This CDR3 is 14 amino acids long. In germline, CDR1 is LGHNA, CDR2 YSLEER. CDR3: CASSQDWVNTEAFF. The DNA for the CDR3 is TGCGCCAGCAGCCAAGATTGGGTGAACACTGAAGCTTTCTTT.

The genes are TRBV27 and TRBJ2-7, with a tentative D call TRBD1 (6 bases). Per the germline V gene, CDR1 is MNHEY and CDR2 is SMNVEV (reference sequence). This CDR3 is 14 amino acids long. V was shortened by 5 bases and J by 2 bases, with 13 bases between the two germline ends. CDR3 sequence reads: CASSIQGSPYEQYV. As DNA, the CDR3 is TGTGCCAGCAGTATACAGGGTTCTCCCTACGAGCAGTACGTC.

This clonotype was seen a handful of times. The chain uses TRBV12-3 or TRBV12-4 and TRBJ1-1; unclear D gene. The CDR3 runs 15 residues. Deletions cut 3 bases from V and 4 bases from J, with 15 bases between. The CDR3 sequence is CASSLLMGQSTEAFF. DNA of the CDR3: TGTGCCAGCAGTTTGCTCATGGGCCAGAGCACTGAAGCTTTCTTT.